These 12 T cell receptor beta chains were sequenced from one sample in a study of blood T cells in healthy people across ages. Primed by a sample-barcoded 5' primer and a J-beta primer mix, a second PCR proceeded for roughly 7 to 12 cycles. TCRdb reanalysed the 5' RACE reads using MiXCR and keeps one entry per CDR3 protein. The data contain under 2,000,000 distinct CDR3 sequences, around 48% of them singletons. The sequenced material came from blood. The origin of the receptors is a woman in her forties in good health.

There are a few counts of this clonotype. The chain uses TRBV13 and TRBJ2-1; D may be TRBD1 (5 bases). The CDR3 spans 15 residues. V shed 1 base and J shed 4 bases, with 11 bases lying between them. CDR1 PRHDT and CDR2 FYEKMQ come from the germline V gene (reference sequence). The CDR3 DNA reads TGTGCCAGCAGCTTAGCTACAGGCCCGTACAATGAGCAGTTCTTC. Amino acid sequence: CASSLATGPYNEQFF.

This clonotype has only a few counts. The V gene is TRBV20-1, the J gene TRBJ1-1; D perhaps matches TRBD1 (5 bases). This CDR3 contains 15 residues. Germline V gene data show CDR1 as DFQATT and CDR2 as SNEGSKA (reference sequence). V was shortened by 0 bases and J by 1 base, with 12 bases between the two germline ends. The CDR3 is CSARDLKGRNTEAFF. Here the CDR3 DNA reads TGCAGTGCTAGAGATCTCAAGGGGAGGAACACTGAAGCTTTCTTT.

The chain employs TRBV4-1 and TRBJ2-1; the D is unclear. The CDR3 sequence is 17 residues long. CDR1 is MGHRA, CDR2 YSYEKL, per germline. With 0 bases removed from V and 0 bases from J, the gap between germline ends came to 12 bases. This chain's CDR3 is CASSQDRLVSSYNEQFF. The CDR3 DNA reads TGCGCCAGCAGCCAAGATCGTCTAGTGTCCTCCTACAATGAGCAGTTCTTC.

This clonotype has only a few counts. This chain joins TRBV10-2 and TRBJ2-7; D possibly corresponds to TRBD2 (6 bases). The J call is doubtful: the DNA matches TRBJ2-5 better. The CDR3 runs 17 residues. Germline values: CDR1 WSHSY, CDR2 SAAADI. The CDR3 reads CASSERAVAGTEETQYF. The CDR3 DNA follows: TGCGCCAGCAGTGAGAGGGCGGTAGCCGGGACTGAAGAGACCCAGTACTTC.

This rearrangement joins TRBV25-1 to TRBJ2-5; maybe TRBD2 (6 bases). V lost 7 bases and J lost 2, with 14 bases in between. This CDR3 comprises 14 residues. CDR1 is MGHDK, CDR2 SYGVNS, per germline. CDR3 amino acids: CASTYGGNQETQYF. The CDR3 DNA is TGTGCCAGCACGTACGGGGGAAATCAAGAGACCCAGTACTTC. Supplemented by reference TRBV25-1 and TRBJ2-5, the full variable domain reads EADIYQTPRYLVIGTGKKITLECSQTMGHDKMYWYQQDPGMELHLIHYSYGVNSTEKGDLSSESTVSRIRTEHFPLTLESARPSHTSQYLCASTYGGNQETQYFGPGTRLLVL.

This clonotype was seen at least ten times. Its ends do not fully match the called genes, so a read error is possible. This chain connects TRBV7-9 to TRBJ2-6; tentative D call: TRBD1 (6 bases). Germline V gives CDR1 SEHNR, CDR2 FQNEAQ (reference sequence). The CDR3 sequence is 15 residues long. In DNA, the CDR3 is TGCGCCAGCAGCTTGGACAGCTCTGGGGCCAACGTCCTGACTTTC. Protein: CASSLDSSGANVLTF.

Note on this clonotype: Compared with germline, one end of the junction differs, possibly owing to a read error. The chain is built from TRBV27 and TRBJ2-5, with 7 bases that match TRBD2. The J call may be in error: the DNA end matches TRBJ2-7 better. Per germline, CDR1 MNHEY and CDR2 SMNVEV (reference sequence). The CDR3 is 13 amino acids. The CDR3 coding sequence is TGTGCCATCAGTTTATCGGGGGGAGGCGAGCAGTACTTC. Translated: CAISLSGGGEQYF.

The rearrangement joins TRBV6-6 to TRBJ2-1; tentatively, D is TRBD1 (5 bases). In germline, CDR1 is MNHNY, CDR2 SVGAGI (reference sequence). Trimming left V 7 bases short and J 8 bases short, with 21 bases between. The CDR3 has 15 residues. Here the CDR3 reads CASTPTKGPGYEQFF. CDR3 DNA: TGTGCCAGCACACCTACGAAGGGGCCGGGTTATGAGCAGTTCTTC.

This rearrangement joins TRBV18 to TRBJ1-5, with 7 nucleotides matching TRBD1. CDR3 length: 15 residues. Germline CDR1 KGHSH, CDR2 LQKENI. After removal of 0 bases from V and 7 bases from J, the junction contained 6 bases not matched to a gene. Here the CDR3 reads CASSPPTGAGQPQHF. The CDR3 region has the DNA TGTGCCAGCTCACCACCTACAGGGGCAGGGCAGCCCCAGCATTTT.

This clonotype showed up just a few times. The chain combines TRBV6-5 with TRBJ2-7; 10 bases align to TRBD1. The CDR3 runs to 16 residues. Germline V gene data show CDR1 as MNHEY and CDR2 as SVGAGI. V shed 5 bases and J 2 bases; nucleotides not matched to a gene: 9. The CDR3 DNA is TGTGCCAGCAGTCGGGGGGACAGGGGTGCCACCTACGAGCAGTACTTC. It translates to CASSRGDRGATYEQYF.

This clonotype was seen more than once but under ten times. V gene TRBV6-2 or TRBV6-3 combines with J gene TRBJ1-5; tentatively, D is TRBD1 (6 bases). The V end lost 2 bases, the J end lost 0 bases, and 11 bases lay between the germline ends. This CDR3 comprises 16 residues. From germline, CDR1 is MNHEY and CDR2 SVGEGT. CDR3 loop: CASSYLRTDSNQPQHF. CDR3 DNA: TGTGCCAGCAGTTACCTGAGGACAGATAGCAATCAGCCCCAGCATTTT.

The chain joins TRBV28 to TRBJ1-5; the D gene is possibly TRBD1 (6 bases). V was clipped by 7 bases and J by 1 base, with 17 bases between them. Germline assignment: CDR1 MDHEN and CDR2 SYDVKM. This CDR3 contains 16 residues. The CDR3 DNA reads TGTGCCAGCAAAAGGAGGGGGGGTTGGAGCAATCAGCCCCAGCATTTT. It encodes CASKRRGGWSNQPQHF. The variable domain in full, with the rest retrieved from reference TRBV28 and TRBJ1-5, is DVKVTQSSRYLVKRTGEKVFLECVQDMDHENMFWYRQDPGLGLRLIYFSYDVKMKEKGDIPEGYSVSREKKERFSLILESASTNQTSMYLCASKRRGGWSNQPQHFGDGTRLSIL.